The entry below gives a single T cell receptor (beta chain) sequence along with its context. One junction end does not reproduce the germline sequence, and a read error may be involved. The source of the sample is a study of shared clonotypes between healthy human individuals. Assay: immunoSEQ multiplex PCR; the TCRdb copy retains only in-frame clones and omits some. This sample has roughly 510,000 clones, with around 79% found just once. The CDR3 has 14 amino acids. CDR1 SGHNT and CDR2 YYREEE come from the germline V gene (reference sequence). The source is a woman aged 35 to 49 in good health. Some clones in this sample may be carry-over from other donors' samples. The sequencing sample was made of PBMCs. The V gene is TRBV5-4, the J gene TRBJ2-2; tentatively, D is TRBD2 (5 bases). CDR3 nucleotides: TGTGCCAGCAGCTCCGGAGGTCAGACCGGGGATCTGTTTTTT. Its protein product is CASSSGGQTGDLFF.